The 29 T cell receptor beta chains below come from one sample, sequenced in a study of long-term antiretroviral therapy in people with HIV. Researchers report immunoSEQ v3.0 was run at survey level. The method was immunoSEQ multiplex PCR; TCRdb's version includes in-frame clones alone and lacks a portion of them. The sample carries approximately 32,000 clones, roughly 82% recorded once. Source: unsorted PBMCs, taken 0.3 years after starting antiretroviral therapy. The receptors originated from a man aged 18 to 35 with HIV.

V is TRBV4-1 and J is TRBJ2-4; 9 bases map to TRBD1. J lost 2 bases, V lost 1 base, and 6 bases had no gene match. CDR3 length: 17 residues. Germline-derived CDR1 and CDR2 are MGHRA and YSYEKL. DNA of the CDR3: TGCGCCAGCAGCCAAGGGTATGGACAGGGGTCCAAAAACATTCAGTACTTC. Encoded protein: CASSQGYGQGSKNIQYF.

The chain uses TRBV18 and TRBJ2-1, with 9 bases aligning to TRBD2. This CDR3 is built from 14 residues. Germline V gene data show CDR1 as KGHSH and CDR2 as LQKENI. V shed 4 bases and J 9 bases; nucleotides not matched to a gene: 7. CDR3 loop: CASSLAGVSSEQFF. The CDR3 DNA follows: TGTGCCAGCTCACTAGCGGGAGTGTCGTCTGAGCAGTTCTTC.

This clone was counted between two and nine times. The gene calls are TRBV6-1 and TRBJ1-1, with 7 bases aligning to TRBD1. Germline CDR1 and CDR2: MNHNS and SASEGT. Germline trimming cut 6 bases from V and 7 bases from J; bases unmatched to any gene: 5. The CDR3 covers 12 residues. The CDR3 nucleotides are TGTGCCAGCAGCGGACAGGAAATTGAAGCTTTCTTT. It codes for CASSGQEIEAFF.

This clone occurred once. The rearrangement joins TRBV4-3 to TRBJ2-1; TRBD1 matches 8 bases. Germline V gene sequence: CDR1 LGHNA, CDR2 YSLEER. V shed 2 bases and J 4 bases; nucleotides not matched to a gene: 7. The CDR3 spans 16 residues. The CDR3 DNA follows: TGCGCCAGCAGCCAACTCCGGGACAGGCCGTACAATGAGCAGTTCTTC. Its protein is CASSQLRDRPYNEQFF.

The CDR3 DNA reads as TGTGCCAGTTCCGCTGGGCGGGGGGCAGAGACCCAGTACTTC. Translation gives CASSAGRGAETQYF. The gene calls are TRBV19 and TRBJ2-5; 8 bases agree with TRBD2. Germline V gene sequence: CDR1 LNHDA, CDR2 SQIVND (reference sequence). The CDR3 is 14 amino acids. V was clipped by 8 bases and J by 4 bases; unmatched bases: 9.

The chain's CDR3 is CASSYLSRQNYGYTF. The CDR3 nucleotides read TGTGCCAGCAGTTACCTCTCGAGGCAAAACTATGGCTACACCTTC. The chain combines TRBV6-5 with TRBJ1-2; D unclear. Germline CDR1 MNHEY, CDR2 SVGAGI. V was cut by 2 bases and J by 2 bases, with 12 bases left in between. The CDR3 covers 15 residues.

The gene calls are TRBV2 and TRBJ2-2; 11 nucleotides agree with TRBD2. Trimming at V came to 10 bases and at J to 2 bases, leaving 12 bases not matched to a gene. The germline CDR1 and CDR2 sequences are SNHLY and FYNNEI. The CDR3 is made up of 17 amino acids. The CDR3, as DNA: TGTGCCACCATAGGCGCAACTAGCGGGGGAAACACCGGGGAGCTGTTTTTT. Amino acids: CATIGATSGGNTGELFF.

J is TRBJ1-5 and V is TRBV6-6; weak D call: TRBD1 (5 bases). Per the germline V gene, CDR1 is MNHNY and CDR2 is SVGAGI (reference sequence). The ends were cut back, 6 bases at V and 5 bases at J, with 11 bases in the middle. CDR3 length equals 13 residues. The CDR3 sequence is CASSTGGYQPQHF. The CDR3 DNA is TGTGCCAGCAGCACGGGGGGTTATCAGCCCCAGCATTTT.

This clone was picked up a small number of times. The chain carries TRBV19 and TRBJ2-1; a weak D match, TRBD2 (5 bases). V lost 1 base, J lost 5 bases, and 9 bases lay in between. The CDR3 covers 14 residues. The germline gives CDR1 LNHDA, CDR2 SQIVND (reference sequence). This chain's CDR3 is CASSIVGRDNEQFF. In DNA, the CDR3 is TGTGCCAGTAGTATAGTAGGGCGGGACAATGAGCAGTTCTTC. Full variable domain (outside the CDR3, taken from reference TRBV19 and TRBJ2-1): DGGITQSPKYLFRKEGQNVTLSCEQNLNHDAMYWYRQDPGQGLRLIYYSQIVNDFQKGDIAEGYSVSREKKESFPLTVTSAQKNPTAFYLCASSIVGRDNEQFFGPGTRLTVL.

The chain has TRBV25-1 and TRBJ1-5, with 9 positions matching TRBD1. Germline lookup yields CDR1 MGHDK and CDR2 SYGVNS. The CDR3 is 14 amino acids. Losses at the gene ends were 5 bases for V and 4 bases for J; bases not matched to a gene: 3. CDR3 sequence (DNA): TGTGCCAGCAGTCCGGGACAGGGTAATCAGCCCCAGCATTTT. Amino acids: CASSPGQGNQPQHF. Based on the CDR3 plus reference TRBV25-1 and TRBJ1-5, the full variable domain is EADIYQTPRYLVIGTGKKITLECSQTMGHDKMYWYQQDPGMELHLIHYSYGVNSTEKGDLSSESTVSRIRTEHFPLTLESARPSHTSQYLCASSPGQGNQPQHFGDGTRLSIL.

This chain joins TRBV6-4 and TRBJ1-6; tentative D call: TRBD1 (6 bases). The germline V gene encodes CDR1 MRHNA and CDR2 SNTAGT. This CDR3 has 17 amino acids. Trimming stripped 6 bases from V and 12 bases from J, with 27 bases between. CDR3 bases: TGTGCCAGCAGATCATTCTATGGGGGGCTGCCTAGGGGACCCCTCCACTTT. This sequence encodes CASRSFYGGLPRGPLHF.

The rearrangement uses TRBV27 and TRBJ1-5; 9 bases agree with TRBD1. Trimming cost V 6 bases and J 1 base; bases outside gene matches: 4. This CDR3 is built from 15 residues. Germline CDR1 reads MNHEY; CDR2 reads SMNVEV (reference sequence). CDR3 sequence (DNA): TGTGCCAGCAGCCGGACAGGGGTCAGCAATCAGCCCCAGCATTTT. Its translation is CASSRTGVSNQPQHF.

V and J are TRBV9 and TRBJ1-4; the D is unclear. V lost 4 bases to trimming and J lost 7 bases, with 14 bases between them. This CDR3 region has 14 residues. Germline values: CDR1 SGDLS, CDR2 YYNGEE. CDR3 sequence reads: CASSRGWSGEKLFF. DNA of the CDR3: TGTGCCAGCAGCCGCGGTTGGTCTGGTGAAAAACTGTTTTTT. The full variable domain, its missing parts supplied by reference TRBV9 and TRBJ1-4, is DSGVTQTPKHLITATGQRVTLRCSPRSGDLSVYWYQQSLDQGLQFLIQYYNGEERAKGNILERFSAQQFPDLHSELNLSSLELGDSALYFCASSRGWSGEKLFFGSGTQLSVL.

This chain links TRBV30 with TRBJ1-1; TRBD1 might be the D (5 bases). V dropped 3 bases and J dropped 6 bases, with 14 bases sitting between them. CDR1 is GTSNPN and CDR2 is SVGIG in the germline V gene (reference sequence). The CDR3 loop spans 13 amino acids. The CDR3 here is CAWSGGGGAEAFF. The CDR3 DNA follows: TGTGCCTGGAGCGGGGGTGGGGGTGCTGAAGCTTTCTTT.

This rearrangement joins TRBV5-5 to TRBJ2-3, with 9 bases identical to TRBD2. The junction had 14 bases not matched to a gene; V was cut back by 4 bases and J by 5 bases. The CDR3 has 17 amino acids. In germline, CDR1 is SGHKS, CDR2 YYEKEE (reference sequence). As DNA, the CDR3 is TGTGCCAGCAGCCATCCCGTGGCGGGGGGGGAGAAAGATACGCAGTATTTT. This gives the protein CASSHPVAGGEKDTQYF.

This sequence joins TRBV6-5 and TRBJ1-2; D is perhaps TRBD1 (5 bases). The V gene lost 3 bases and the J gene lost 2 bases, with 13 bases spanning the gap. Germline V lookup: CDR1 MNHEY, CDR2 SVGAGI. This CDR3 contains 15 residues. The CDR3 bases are TGTGCCAGCAGTTATGGGGGGAATTTAAACTATGGCTACACCTTC. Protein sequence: CASSYGGNLNYGYTF.

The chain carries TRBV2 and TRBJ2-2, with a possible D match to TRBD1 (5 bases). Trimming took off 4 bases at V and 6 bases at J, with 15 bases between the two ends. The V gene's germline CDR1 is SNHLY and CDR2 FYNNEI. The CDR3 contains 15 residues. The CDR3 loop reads CASSGPGSVPGELFF. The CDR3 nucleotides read TGTGCCAGCAGTGGTCCAGGGTCGGTCCCCGGGGAGCTGTTTTTT.

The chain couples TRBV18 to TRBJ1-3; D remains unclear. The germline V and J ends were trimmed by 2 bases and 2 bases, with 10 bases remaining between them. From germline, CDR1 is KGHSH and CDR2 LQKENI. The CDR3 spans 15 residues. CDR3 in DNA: TGTGCCAGCTCACCATTAGGGAAAACTGGAAACACCATATATTTT. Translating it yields CASSPLGKTGNTIYF.

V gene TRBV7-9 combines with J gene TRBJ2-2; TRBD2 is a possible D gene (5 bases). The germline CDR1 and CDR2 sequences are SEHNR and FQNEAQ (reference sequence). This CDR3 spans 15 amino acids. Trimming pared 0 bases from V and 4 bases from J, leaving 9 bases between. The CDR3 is CASSLAEELTGELFF. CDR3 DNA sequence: TGTGCCAGCAGCTTAGCGGAGGAACTCACCGGGGAGCTGTTTTTT.

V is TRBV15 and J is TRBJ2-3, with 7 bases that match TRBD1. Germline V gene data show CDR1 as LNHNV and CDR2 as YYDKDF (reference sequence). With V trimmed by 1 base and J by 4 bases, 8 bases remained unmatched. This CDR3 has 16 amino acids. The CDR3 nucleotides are TGTGCCACCAGCAGAGGGACAGGTAGTCGGGCAGATACGCAGTATTTT. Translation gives CATSRGTGSRADTQYF.

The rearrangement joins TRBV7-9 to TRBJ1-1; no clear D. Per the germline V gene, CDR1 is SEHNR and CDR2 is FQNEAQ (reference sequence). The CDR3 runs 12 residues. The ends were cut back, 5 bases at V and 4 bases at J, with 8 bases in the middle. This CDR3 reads CASSPPSTEAFF. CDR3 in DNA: TGTGCCAGCAGCCCCCCTAGCACTGAAGCTTTCTTT.

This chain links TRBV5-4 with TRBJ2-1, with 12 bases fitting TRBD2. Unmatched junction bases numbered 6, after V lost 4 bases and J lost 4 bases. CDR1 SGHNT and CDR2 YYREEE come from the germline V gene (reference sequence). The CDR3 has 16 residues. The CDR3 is CASSGGLAGSYNEQFF. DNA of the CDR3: TGTGCCAGCAGCGGAGGACTAGCGGGGTCATACAATGAGCAGTTCTTC.

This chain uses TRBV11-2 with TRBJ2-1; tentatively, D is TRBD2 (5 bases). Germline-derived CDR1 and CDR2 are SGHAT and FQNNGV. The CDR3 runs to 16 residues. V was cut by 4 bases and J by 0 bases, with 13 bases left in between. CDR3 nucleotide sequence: TGTGCCAGCAGCTCACCCCGAGGGCGCTCCTACAATGAGCAGTTCTTC. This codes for CASSSPRGRSYNEQFF.

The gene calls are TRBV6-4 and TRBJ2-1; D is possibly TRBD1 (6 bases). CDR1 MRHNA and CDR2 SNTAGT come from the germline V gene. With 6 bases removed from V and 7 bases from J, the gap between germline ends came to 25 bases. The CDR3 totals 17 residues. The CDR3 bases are TGTGCCAGCAGCCTGATCCCGCCCCCGGACAGAGAGAATGAGCAGTTCTTC. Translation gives CASSLIPPPDRENEQFF.

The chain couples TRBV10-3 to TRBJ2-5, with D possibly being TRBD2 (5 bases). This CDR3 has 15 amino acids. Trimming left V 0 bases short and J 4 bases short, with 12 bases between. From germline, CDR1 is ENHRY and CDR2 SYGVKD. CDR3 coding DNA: TGTGCCATCAGTGAGTCGGGCCGGGGTGCAGAGACCCAGTACTTC. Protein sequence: CAISESGRGAETQYF.

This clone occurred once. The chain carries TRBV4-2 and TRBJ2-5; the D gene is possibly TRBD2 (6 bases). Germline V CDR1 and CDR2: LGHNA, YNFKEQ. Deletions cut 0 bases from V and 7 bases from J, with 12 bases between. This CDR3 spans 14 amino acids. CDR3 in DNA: TGTGCCAGCAGCCAAGATCCCCCCGGGGGGACCCAGTACTTC. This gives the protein CASSQDPPGGTQYF.

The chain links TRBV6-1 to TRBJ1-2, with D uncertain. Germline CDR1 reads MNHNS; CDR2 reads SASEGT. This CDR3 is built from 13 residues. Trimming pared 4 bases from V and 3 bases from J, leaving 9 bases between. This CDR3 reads CASSVYLHYGYTF. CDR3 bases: TGTGCCAGCAGTGTATACCTGCACTATGGCTACACCTTC.

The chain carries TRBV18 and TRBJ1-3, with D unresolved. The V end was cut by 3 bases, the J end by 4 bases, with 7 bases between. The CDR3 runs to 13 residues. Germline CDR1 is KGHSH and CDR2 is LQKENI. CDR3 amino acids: CASSPVVGNTIYF. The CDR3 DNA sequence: TGTGCCAGCTCACCGGTGGTCGGAAACACCATATATTTT.

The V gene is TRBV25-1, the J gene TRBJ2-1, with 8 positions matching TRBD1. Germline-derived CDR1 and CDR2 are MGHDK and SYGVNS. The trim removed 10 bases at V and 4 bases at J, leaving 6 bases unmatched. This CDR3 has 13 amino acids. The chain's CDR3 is CATGTGPYNEQFF. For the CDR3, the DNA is TGTGCCACTGGGACAGGACCGTACAATGAGCAGTTCTTC.